The 6 T cell receptor beta chains presented below share a single source sample, sequenced in a study of shared clonotypes between healthy human individuals. Sequenced by immunoSEQ multiplex PCR; TCRdb stores in-frame clones only, minus some. The sample has under 1,900,000 clones; 97% to 99% are singletons. What was sequenced was naive CD4+ T cells sorted from blood. Regarding subset: CD45RA+ positively selected. The receptors were gathered from a man aged 25-45 years in good health.

The V gene is TRBV19, the J gene TRBJ2-1; 12 bases fit TRBD2. Germline V CDR1 and CDR2: LNHDA, SQIVND (reference sequence). Trimming took 7 bases from V and 9 from J; bases not matched to a gene: 10. The CDR3 extends over 15 amino acids. The CDR3 DNA is TGTGCCAGTACCGTCGGGGCTAGCGGGAGGGGTGAGCAGTTCTTC. Its translation is CASTVGASGRGEQFF.

This sequence joins TRBV7-2 and TRBJ1-2; D unclear. Germline assignment: CDR1 SGHTA and CDR2 FQGNSA. This CDR3 spans 12 amino acids. Deletions cut 5 bases from V and 6 bases from J, with 10 bases between. The CDR3 spells CASSLGSDGYTF. The CDR3, as DNA: TGTGCCAGCAGCCTAGGTTCTGATGGCTACACCTTC.

The chain couples TRBV29-1 to TRBJ2-1; TRBD1 might be the D (6 bases). The CDR3 length is 13 residues. CDR1 SQVTM and CDR2 ANQGSEA come from the germline V gene. With 4 bases removed from V and 6 bases from J, the gap between germline ends came to 13 bases. The CDR3 DNA reads TGCAGCGTTGGAGGGGGTCTAGCCAATGAGCAGTTCTTC. It yields the protein CSVGGGLANEQFF.

The chain employs TRBV7-9 and TRBJ2-5; D remains ambiguous. The CDR3 has 14 residues. Per the germline V gene, CDR1 is SEHNR and CDR2 is FQNEAQ (reference sequence). Trimming took off 5 bases at V and 5 bases at J, with 15 bases between the two ends. CDR3 in DNA: TGTGCCAGCAGCCAGCCCGTCCGGTGGGAGACCCAGTACTTC. It is translated as CASSQPVRWETQYF.

This clone was seen just once. The CDR3 DNA follows: TGTGCCACCAGCAAGGGGCTAGCGGGAGATTCAGATACGCAGTATTTT. Translation: CATSKGLAGDSDTQYF. The rearrangement links TRBV15 to TRBJ2-3; 10 bases agree with TRBD2. The CDR3 extends over 16 amino acids. Germline V lookup: CDR1 LNHNV, CDR2 YYDKDF (reference sequence). With V trimmed by 4 bases and J by 4 bases, 8 bases remained unmatched. Full variable domain (rest looked up from reference TRBV15 and TRBJ2-3): DAMVIQNPRYQVTQFGKPVTLSCSQTLNHNVMYWYQQKSSQAPKLLFHYYDKDFNNEADTPDNFQSRRPNTSFCFLDIRSPGLGDTAMYLCATSKGLAGDSDTQYFGPGTRLTVL.

The rearrangement links TRBV28 to TRBJ1-2; D not certain. V was shortened by 7 bases and J by 4 bases, with 10 bases between the two germline ends. CDR1 and CDR2 (germline): MDHEN, SYDVKM. This CDR3 is built from 12 residues. CDR3 nucleotides: TGTGCCAGCACGCGGGCAGCCTATGGCTACACCTTC. Its translation: CASTRAAYGYTF.